This TCR beta chain was sequenced during a study of blood T cell repertoires in COVID-19. The CDR3 extends over 14 amino acids. Germline CDR1 is SGHTA and CDR2 is FQGNSA. V lost 8 bases and J lost 3; bases outside the gene matches: 8. Data came from immunoSEQ multiplex PCR; TCRdb stores just in-frame clones and leaves some out. Of 130,000 to 150,000 clones in the sample, 84% were seen once. Sequenced input: peripheral blood. The TCR originated in a human donor in a cohort sampled during active COVID-19. The chain is built from TRBV7-2 and TRBJ2-3; 7 bases line up with TRBD2. The CDR3 reads CASGRRGGTDTQYF. CDR3 DNA sequence: TGTGCCAGCGGGCGAAGGGGAGGGACAGATACGCAGTATTTT.